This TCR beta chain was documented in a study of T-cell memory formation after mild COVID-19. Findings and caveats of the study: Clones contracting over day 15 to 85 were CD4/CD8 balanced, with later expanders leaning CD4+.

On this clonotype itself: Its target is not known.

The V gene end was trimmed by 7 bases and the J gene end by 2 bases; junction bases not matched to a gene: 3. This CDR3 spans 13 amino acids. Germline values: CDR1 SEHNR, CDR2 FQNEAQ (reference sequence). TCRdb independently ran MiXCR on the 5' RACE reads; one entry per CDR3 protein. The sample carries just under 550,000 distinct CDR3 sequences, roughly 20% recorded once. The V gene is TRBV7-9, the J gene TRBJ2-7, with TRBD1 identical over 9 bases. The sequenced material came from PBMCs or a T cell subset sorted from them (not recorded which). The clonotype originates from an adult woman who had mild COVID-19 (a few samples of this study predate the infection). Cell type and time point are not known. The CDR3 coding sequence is TGTGCCAGCAACCGGGACAGGGCCTACGAGCAGTACTTC. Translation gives CASNRDRAYEQYF.